The 19 T cell receptor beta chains listed next were all sequenced from one sample in a study of blood T cells in healthy people across ages. A J-beta primer mix and a sample-barcoded 5' primer were used in a second PCR of about 6 to 12 cycles. TCRdb recomputed calls from the 5' RACE reads with MiXCR, one row per CDR3 protein. The sample has around 1,000,000 distinct CDR3 sequences, about 23% seen once. This sample also belongs to another study, concerning T cells of mothers and their children.

The sequencing sample was made of blood. The receptor set was obtained from a girl aged 2 to 10 in good health.

This clonotype has more than one count but fewer than ten. At one boundary the junction diverges from the germline segment, which might be a read error. The genes are TRBV4-1 and TRBJ2-5; tentatively, D is TRBD2 (5 bases). Germline V gene data show CDR1 as MGHRA and CDR2 as YSYEKL. The CDR3 is 14 residues long. The CDR3 DNA reads TGCGCCAGCAGCCAAGATGGAGGATCCGACTATAGGAACTTC. Translating it yields CASSQDGGSDYRNF.

This clonotype was detected only a few times. This chain links TRBV29-1 with TRBJ2-7; no definite D call. This CDR3 spans 13 amino acids. V lost 4 bases and J lost 2, with 12 bases in between. Germline values: CDR1 SQVTM, CDR2 ANQGSEA. CDR3 bases: TGCAGCGTTGGTGATAGCTCAACCTACGAGCAGTACTTC. It specifies CSVGDSSTYEQYF.

In its sample, this clonotype was seen a few times. The rearrangement joins TRBV6-5 to TRBJ2-1; D is ambiguous. The CDR3 sequence is 11 residues long. In germline, CDR1 is MNHEY, CDR2 SVGAGI. V lost 0 bases, J lost 10 bases, and 4 bases lay in between. In DNA, the CDR3 is TGTGCCAGCAGTTACTCGAAGGAGCAGTTCTTC. Amino acids: CASSYSKEQFF.

The genes are TRBV12-3 or TRBV12-4 and TRBJ2-1, with 12 bases fitting TRBD2. The length of the CDR3 is 15 residues. V lost 6 bases to trimming and J lost 3 bases; unmatched junction nucleotides: 3. The CDR3 bases are TGTGCCAGCAGACAGACTAGCGGGAGCTACAATGAGCAGTTCTTC. Protein sequence: CASRQTSGSYNEQFF.

This clonotype was observed a handful of times. The CDR3 loop reads CASSLVAGAEETQYF. CDR3 bases: TGCGCCAGCAGCTTGGTCGCGGGGGCCGAAGAGACCCAGTACTTC. This sequence joins TRBV5-1 and TRBJ2-5, with TRBD2 as a possible D gene (7 bases). Per the germline V gene, CDR1 is SGHRS and CDR2 is YFSETQ. Between the trimmed V and J ends, which lost 0 bases and 3 bases, there was a span of 12 bases. This CDR3 spans 15 amino acids.

In this sample, this clonotype turned up a few times. The chain couples TRBV7-9 to TRBJ2-7, with a possible D match to TRBD1 (6 bases). V lost 5 bases and J 3 bases, leaving 11 bases between the germline ends. CDR1 and CDR2 from the germline V gene are SEHNR and FQNEAQ (reference sequence). This CDR3 contains 13 residues. The CDR3 bases are TGTGCCAGCAGCAAGCCGGACAGCTACGAGCAGTACTTC. Translation: CASSKPDSYEQYF.

This clonotype was observed a few times. The chain is built from TRBV7-2 and TRBJ1-5, with D uncertain. The CDR3 sequence is 13 residues long. Germline CDR1 reads SGHTA; CDR2 reads FQGNSA. With 6 bases removed from V and 9 bases from J, the gap between germline ends came to 15 bases. For the CDR3, the DNA is TGTGCCAGCAGTCCTTCCACATTCGGGCCCCAGCATTTT. The encoded protein is CASSPSTFGPQHF. Full variable domain (rest looked up from reference TRBV7-2 and TRBJ1-5): GAGVSQSPSNKVTEKGKDVELRCDPISGHTALYWYRQSLGQGLEFLIYFQGNSAPDKSGLPSDRFSAERTGGSVSTLTIQRTQQEDSAVYLCASSPSTFGPQHFGDGTRLSIL.

This clonotype has just a few counts. The CDR3 nucleotides read TGTGCCACCAGCAGAGATCTACTCACTACTGGGGCCAACGTCCTGACTTTC. Translating it yields CATSRDLLTTGANVLTF. The genes are TRBV15 and TRBJ2-6; D is uncertain. CDR3 length equals 17 residues. The V and J ends lost 0 bases and 2 bases respectively, with 11 bases between them. Per germline, CDR1 LNHNV and CDR2 YYDKDF (reference sequence).

V usage is TRBV3-1 and J usage is TRBJ2-7; D call uncertain. Germline-derived CDR1 and CDR2 are LGHDT and YNNKEL (reference sequence). V shed 5 bases and J shed 4 bases, with 9 bases lying between them. The CDR3 covers 12 residues. CDR3 sequence reads: CASSIASYEQYF. CDR3 nucleotide sequence: TGTGCCAGCAGCATCGCCTCATACGAGCAGTACTTC.

This clonotype was picked up a small number of times. The rearrangement links TRBV5-6 to TRBJ2-1; D assignment may be TRBD1 or TRBD2 (5 bases each). The J call may be in error: the DNA end matches TRBJ2-5 better. This CDR3 comprises 12 residues. From germline, CDR1 is SGHDT and CDR2 YYEEEE. The CDR3 sequence is CASAAEGETQYF. For the CDR3, the DNA is TGTGCCAGCGCCGCCGAGGGGGAGACCCAGTACTTC.

The J gene is TRBJ1-1, the V gene TRBV4-3; 8 bases map to TRBD1. With 1 base clipped from V and 5 bases from J, the junction kept 6 bases outside the gene matches. This CDR3 region has 15 residues. Germline CDR1 reads LGHNA; CDR2 reads YSLEER. CDR3 coding DNA: TGCGCCAGCAGCCAAGCCCAGGGGGCGCGGACTGAAGCTTTCTTT. Amino acids: CASSQAQGARTEAFF.

The chain combines TRBV5-1 with TRBJ2-7, with TRBD2 as a possible D gene (6 bases). The V gene's germline CDR1 is SGHRS and CDR2 YFSETQ. V was shortened by 4 bases and J by 4 bases, with 24 bases between the two germline ends. The CDR3 is 17 residues long. The CDR3 protein is CASSPGPGGLVSYEQYF. CDR3 nucleotide sequence: TGCGCCAGCAGCCCTGGACCCGGAGGGTTAGTAAGTTACGAGCAGTACTTC.

This clonotype was counted a few times. The gene calls are TRBV7-9 and TRBJ1-2; D is perhaps TRBD1 (5 bases). This CDR3 is 15 amino acids long. Deletions cut 3 bases from V and 4 bases from J, with 15 bases between. The germline CDR1 and CDR2 sequences are SEHNR and FQNEAQ (reference sequence). As DNA, the CDR3 is TGTGCCAGCAGCTTTCAGGGATCAGGAATCTATGGCTACACCTTC. It yields the protein CASSFQGSGIYGYTF.

This clonotype was observed a handful of times. V gene TRBV29-1 combines with J gene TRBJ2-5; no definite D call. The CDR3 is made up of 13 amino acids. With 3 bases removed from V and 7 bases from J, the gap between germline ends came to 15 bases. Looked up from germline, CDR1 is SQVTM and CDR2 is ANQGSEA. CDR3 sequence (DNA): TGCAGCGTTGATGGAGAAGGGATGGTGACCCAGTACTTC. This translates into CSVDGEGMVTQYF.

This chain uses TRBV11-2 with TRBJ2-3; 7 bases are shared with TRBD2. Germline assignment: CDR1 SGHAT and CDR2 FQNNGV. There are 14 residues in the CDR3. Trimming took 5 bases from V and 2 from J; bases not matched to a gene: 4. The CDR3: CASSPRDYTDTQYF. The CDR3 DNA follows: TGTGCCAGCAGCCCCCGGGACTACACAGATACGCAGTATTTT.

This clonotype was found a few times. V is TRBV4-2 and J is TRBJ1-2; a weak D match, TRBD1 (6 bases). Germline V gene sequence: CDR1 LGHNA, CDR2 YNFKEQ. This CDR3 is 16 amino acids long. V lost 1 base and J 2 bases, leaving 14 bases between the germline ends. The CDR3 coding sequence is TGTGCCAGCAGCCAAGGACTTAACAGGGAGAACTATGGCTACACCTTC. Encoded protein: CASSQGLNRENYGYTF.

The chain joins TRBV2 to TRBJ2-2; unclear D gene. From germline, CDR1 is SNHLY and CDR2 FYNNEI. This CDR3 comprises 8 residues. Trimming removed 8 bases from V and 8 bases from J, with 0 bases in between. CDR3 amino acids: CASGELFF. Written as DNA, the CDR3 is TGTGCCAGCGGGGAGCTGTTTTTT. Based on the CDR3 plus reference TRBV2 and TRBJ2-2, the full variable domain is EPEVTQTPSHQVTQMGQEVILRCVPISNHLYFYWYRQILGQKVEFLVSFYNNEISEKSEIFDDQFSVERPDGSNFTLKIRSTKLEDSAMYFCASGELFFGEGSRLTVL.

This chain uses TRBV6-5 with TRBJ1-4; unclear D gene. Per germline, CDR1 MNHEY and CDR2 SVGAGI. The CDR3 consists of 14 residues. V lost 5 bases and J lost 3, with 10 bases in between. The DNA for the CDR3 is TGTGCCAGCAGTCAGGACGGAGCTAATGAAAAACTGTTTTTT. Protein sequence: CASSQDGANEKLFF.

This clonotype came up a few times. J is TRBJ1-1 and V is TRBV29-1; possible D gene TRBD1, 5 bases. The CDR3 length is 13 residues. The germline V gene encodes CDR1 SQVTM and CDR2 ANQGSEA. V lost 6 bases and J 0 bases, leaving 11 bases between the germline ends. CDR3 nucleotides: TGCAGCGTGGCAGGGATGATGAACACTGAAGCTTTCTTT. Amino acid sequence: CSVAGMMNTEAFF.